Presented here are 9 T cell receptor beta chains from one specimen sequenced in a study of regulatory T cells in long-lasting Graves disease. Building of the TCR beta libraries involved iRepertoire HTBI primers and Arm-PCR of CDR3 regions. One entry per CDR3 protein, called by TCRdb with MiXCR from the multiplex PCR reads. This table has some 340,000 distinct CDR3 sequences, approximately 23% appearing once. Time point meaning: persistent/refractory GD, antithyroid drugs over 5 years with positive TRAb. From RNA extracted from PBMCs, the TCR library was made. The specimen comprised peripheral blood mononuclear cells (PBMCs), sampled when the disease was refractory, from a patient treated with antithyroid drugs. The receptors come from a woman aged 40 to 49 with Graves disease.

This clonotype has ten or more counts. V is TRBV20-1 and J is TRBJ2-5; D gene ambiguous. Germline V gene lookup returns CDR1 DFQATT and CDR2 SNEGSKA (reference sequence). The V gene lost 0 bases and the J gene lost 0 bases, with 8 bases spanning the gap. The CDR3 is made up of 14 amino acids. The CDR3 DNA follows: TGCAGTGCTAGAGATTTCACTAACCAAGAGACCCAGTACTTC. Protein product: CSARDFTNQETQYF.

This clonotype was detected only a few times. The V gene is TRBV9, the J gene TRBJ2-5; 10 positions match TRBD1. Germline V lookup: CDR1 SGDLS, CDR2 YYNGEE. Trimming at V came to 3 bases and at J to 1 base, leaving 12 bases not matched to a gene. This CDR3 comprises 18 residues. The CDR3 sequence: CASSGPEDRGDFQETQYF. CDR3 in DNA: TGTGCCAGCAGCGGACCCGAGGACAGGGGGGATTTCCAAGAGACCCAGTACTTC. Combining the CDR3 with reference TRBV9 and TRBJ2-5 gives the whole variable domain DSGVTQTPKHLITATGQRVTLRCSPRSGDLSVYWYQQSLDQGLQFLIQYYNGEERAKGNILERFSAQQFPDLHSELNLSSLELGDSALYFCASSGPEDRGDFQETQYFGPGTRLLVL.

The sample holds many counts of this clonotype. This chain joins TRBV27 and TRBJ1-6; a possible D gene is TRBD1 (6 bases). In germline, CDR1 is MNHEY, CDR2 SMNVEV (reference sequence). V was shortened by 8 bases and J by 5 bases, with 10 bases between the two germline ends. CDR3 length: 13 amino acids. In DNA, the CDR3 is TGTGCCAGCTGCGGGGGCAATAATTCACCCCTCCACTTT. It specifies CASCGGNNSPLHF.

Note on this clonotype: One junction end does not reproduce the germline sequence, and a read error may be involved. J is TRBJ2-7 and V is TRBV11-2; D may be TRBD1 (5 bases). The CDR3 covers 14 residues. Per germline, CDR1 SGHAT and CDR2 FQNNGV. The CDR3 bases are TGTGCCAGCAGCTTACGGTATCAGGGTTACGAGCAGTCCTTC. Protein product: CASSLRYQGYEQSF.

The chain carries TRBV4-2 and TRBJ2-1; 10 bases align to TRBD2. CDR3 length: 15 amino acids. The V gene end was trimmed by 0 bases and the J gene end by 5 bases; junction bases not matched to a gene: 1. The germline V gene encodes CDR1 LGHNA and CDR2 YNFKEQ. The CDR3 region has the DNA TGTGCCAGCAGCCAAGAAGGACTAGCGGACAATGAGCAGTTCTTC. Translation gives CASSQEGLADNEQFF.

The DNA for the CDR3 is TGCAGCTTGACAGGGGGCCTGGAGACCCAGTACTTC. Translation: CSLTGGLETQYF. The V call is TRBV20-1, the J call TRBJ2-5, with 10 nucleotides matching TRBD1. The CDR3 has 12 amino acids. Germline V CDR1 and CDR2: DFQATT, SNEGSKA (reference sequence).

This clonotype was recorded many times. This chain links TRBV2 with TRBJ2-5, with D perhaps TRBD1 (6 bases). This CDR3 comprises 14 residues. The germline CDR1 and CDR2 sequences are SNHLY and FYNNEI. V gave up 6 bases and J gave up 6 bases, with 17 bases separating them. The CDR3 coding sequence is TGTGCCAGCAGGGGTGAAGGGGGTTCCAAGACCCAGTACTTC. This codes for CASRGEGGSKTQYF.

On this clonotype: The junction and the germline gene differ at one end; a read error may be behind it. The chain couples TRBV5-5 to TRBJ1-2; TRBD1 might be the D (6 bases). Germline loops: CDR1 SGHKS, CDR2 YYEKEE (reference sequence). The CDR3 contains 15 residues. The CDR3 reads CAGSLGGGVPGGYTF. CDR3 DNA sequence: TGTGCCGGCAGCTTGGGAGGGGGAGTGCCAGGTGGCTACACCTTC.

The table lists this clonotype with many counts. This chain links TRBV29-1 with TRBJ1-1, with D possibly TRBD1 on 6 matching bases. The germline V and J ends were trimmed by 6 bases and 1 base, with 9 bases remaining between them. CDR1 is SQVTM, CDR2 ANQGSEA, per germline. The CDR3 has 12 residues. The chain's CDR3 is CSVQTGNTEAFF. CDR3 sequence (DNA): TGCAGCGTGCAGACAGGGAACACTGAAGCTTTCTTT.